The 22 T cell receptor beta chains listed next were all sequenced from one sample in a study of blood T cell repertoires in COVID-19. Using immunoSEQ multiplex PCR, the repertoire was profiled, and TCRdb retains in-frame clones only, with some absent. This sample has nearly 110,000 clones, with 76% found just once. The sample comprised peripheral blood. These receptors were collected from a man older than 75 with COVID-19, enrolled during active disease.

This clone has just one count. This sequence joins TRBV27 and TRBJ2-1; TRBD2 matches 15 bases. Germline CDR1 is MNHEY and CDR2 is SMNVEV (reference sequence). CDR3 length: 15 residues. The junction had 3 bases not matched to a gene; V was cut back by 3 bases and J by 9 bases. CDR3 nucleotides: TGTGCCAGCAGTTTCGGGACTAGCGGGAGGTCTGAGCAGTTCTTC. Protein: CASSFGTSGRSEQFF.

The rearrangement joins TRBV6-6 to TRBJ1-1; no reliable D call. This CDR3 is built from 15 residues. The germline V and J ends were trimmed by 6 bases and 6 bases, with 20 bases remaining between them. The germline V gene encodes CDR1 MNHNY and CDR2 SVGAGI (reference sequence). This CDR3 reads CASRPSTGQRAEAFF. CDR3 DNA sequence: TGTGCCAGCAGGCCCTCGACGGGCCAGAGGGCTGAAGCTTTCTTT.

The genes are TRBV28 and TRBJ2-7; no reliable D call. CDR3 size: 15 residues. With 2 bases removed from V and 2 bases from J, the gap between germline ends came to 13 bases. From germline, CDR1 is MDHEN and CDR2 SYDVKM. This chain's CDR3 is CASSLVGHGPYEQYF. Written as DNA, the CDR3 is TGTGCCAGCAGTTTAGTCGGTCACGGTCCCTACGAGCAGTACTTC.

The V call is TRBV24-1, the J call TRBJ1-2, with D unresolved. CDR3 length: 12 residues. Trimming left V 4 bases short and J 8 bases short, with 10 bases between. Germline V CDR1 and CDR2: KGHDR, SFDVKD. CDR3 nucleotides: TGTGCCACCAGTGAGGAGGGTGACGGCTACACCTTC. Protein sequence: CATSEEGDGYTF.

The chain combines TRBV28 with TRBJ1-5; D uncertain. There are 11 residues in the CDR3. CDR1 is MDHEN, CDR2 SYDVKM, per germline. Trimming took off 4 bases at V and 5 bases at J, with 3 bases between the two ends. CDR3 nucleotides: TGTGCCAGCAGTTCTGATCAGCCCCAGCATTTT. Its translation is CASSSDQPQHF.

The V call is TRBV27, the J call TRBJ2-7; D gene ambiguous. With 6 bases removed from V and 3 bases from J, the gap between germline ends came to 12 bases. Germline assignment: CDR1 MNHEY and CDR2 SMNVEV (reference sequence). The CDR3 consists of 13 residues. CDR3 loop: CASRPSSRYEQYF. The CDR3 DNA is TGTGCCAGCAGGCCCAGTTCACGCTACGAGCAGTACTTC.

This rearrangement joins TRBV18 to TRBJ2-7, with D perhaps TRBD2 (6 bases). Germline V gene lookup returns CDR1 KGHSH and CDR2 LQKENI. Between the trimmed V and J ends, which lost 3 bases and 7 bases, there was a span of 13 bases. The CDR3 has 13 residues. CDR3 nucleotide sequence: TGTGCCAGCTCACCGGGGGGAACTATTGAGCAGTACTTC. It yields the protein CASSPGGTIEQYF.

The chain carries TRBV3-1 (or the pseudogene TRBV3-2) and TRBJ2-1; 13 nucleotides agree with TRBD2. After removal of 0 bases from V and 12 bases from J, the junction contained 11 bases not matched to a gene. Germline V gene lookup returns CDR1 LGHDT and CDR2 YNNKEL (reference sequence). The CDR3 has 17 amino acids. CDR3 loop: CASSQESGTSGVGGQFF. In DNA form, the CDR3 reads TGTGCCAGCAGCCAAGAGTCCGGGACTAGCGGGGTCGGGGGGCAGTTCTTC.

This clone has more than one count but fewer than ten. The junction departs from the called germline gene at one end, perhaps through a read error. J is TRBJ2-2 and V is TRBV7-7; tentatively, D is TRBD2 (6 bases). From germline, CDR1 is SSHAT and CDR2 FNYEAQ (reference sequence). This CDR3 region has 15 residues. CDR3 nucleotide sequence: TGTGCTAGCAGCTTAAGCCTAGCGCGAACCGGGGAGCTGTTTTTT. Translating it yields CASSLSLARTGELFF.

This clone was found once. The gene calls are TRBV7-2 and TRBJ2-7; 11 bases align to TRBD2. With 0 bases clipped from V and 6 bases from J, the junction kept 16 bases outside the gene matches. Germline CDR1 and CDR2: SGHTA and FQGNSA. The CDR3 runs 19 residues. CDR3 in DNA: TGTGCCAGCAGCTTAGCCCCGCTCCTAGCGGGAGGTGGGGAGGGCGAGCAGTACTTC. This encodes CASSLAPLLAGGGEGEQYF.

The chain joins TRBV7-9 to TRBJ1-5; the D gene is possibly TRBD1 (5 bases). CDR1 SEHNR and CDR2 FQNEAQ come from the germline V gene (reference sequence). The V end lost 8 bases, the J end lost 3 bases, and 17 bases lay between the germline ends. The CDR3 runs 15 residues. CDR3 in amino acids: CASQFGGNLNQPQHF. The CDR3 DNA is TGTGCCAGCCAATTTGGGGGGAACCTCAATCAGCCCCAGCATTTT.

The chain is built from TRBV28 and TRBJ1-6, with D unresolved. Trimming removed 3 bases from V and 4 bases from J, with 13 bases in between. CDR3 length equals 16 residues. Germline CDR1 and CDR2: MDHEN and SYDVKM. The CDR3 reads CASSLVRTGYNSPLHF. CDR3 nucleotide sequence: TGTGCCAGCAGTTTGGTTCGTACGGGGTATAATTCACCCCTCCACTTT.

This chain joins TRBV5-1 and TRBJ2-1; 7 bases align to TRBD2. Trimming at V came to 0 bases and at J to 4 bases, leaving 7 bases not matched to a gene. Germline V lookup: CDR1 SGHRS, CDR2 YFSETQ. The CDR3 has 16 residues. This CDR3 reads CASSLAQASGYNEQFF. DNA for the CDR3: TGCGCCAGCAGCTTGGCCCAAGCTAGCGGATACAATGAGCAGTTCTTC.

The sample holds one count of this clone. The chain is built from TRBV7-2 and TRBJ2-2, with TRBD1 as a possible D gene (6 bases). The CDR3 spans 15 residues. V was shortened by 4 bases and J by 0 bases, with 9 bases between the two germline ends. Germline-derived CDR1 and CDR2 are SGHTA and FQGNSA. CDR3 in amino acids: CASSSTGANTGELFF. The CDR3 DNA is TGTGCCAGCAGCTCGACAGGAGCGAACACCGGGGAGCTGTTTTTT.

The chain uses TRBV5-1 and TRBJ2-3, with 9 nucleotides matching TRBD1. CDR1 is SGHRS, CDR2 YFSETQ, per germline. This CDR3 is built from 13 residues. V shed 4 bases, J shed 6 bases, and the junction held 3 bases outside the gene matches. The CDR3, as DNA: TGCGCCAGCAGCGTACAGGGGGCCGATACGCAGTATTTT. Residues: CASSVQGADTQYF.

CDR3 DNA sequence: TGTGCCAGCAGCGTAGTTGCGGGACAGGGGGTCACCGGGGAGCTGTTTTTT. It encodes CASSVVAGQGVTGELFF. V gene TRBV9 combines with J gene TRBJ2-2, with 11 bases fitting TRBD1. The germline V gene encodes CDR1 SGDLS and CDR2 YYNGEE. V was pared by 0 bases and J by 4 bases, with 5 bases of the junction left unmatched. CDR3 size: 17 residues.

The rearrangement joins TRBV4-3 to TRBJ1-2; no clear D gene. CDR1 is LGHNA, CDR2 YSLEER, per germline. The CDR3 has 16 amino acids. Trimming stripped 0 bases from V and 1 base from J, with 12 bases between. The CDR3 DNA sequence: TGCGCCAGCAGCCAAGATGGATTGCAGGTTAACTATGGCTACACCTTC. Translating gives CASSQDGLQVNYGYTF.

This chain's CDR3 is CASSKAGVMDEQFF. In DNA form, the CDR3 reads TGTGCCAGCAGTAAAGCGGGAGTAATGGATGAGCAGTTCTTC. This chain uses TRBV7-9 with TRBJ2-1, with 8 bases identical to TRBD2. CDR3 length equals 14 residues. Germline lookup yields CDR1 SEHNR and CDR2 FQNEAQ (reference sequence). V dropped 6 bases and J dropped 8; count of bases not matched to a gene: 9.

V and J are TRBV7-2 and TRBJ2-1; 11 positions agree with TRBD2. The CDR3 length is 16 residues. Germline V CDR1 and CDR2: SGHTA, FQGNSA. The V and J ends lost 5 bases and 2 bases, in that order; junction bases with no gene match: 5. The CDR3 DNA reads as TGTGCCAGCAGCATTGGGACTAGCGGTGCCTACAATGAGCAGTTCTTC. Amino acid sequence: CASSIGTSGAYNEQFF.

The chain links TRBV30 to TRBJ2-5, with TRBD2 identical over 10 bases. The length of the CDR3 is 15 residues. Germline CDR1 reads GTSNPN; CDR2 reads SVGIG (reference sequence). V shed 1 base, J shed 4 bases, and the junction held 6 bases outside the gene matches. DNA for the CDR3: TGTGCCTGGAGTGGGAAGCGGGAGGGGGGAGAGACCCAGTACTTC. It codes for CAWSGKREGGETQYF.

The chain is built from TRBV7-9 and TRBJ1-6, with D maybe TRBD1 (6 bases). This CDR3 spans 13 amino acids. V lost 2 bases, J lost 10 bases, and 9 bases lay in between. Germline V gene data show CDR1 as SEHNR and CDR2 as FQNEAQ (reference sequence). CDR3 bases: TGTGCCAGCAGCTTACCAGGGGAATCACCCCTCCACTTT. Protein product: CASSLPGESPLHF.

The chain couples TRBV7-2 to TRBJ2-7; TRBD2 matches at 11 bases. V lost 0 bases to trimming and J lost 5 bases; unmatched junction nucleotides: 3. The length of the CDR3 is 15 residues. Germline V gives CDR1 SGHTA, CDR2 FQGNSA. The CDR3 DNA is TGTGCCAGCAGCTTAGCGGGACTAGCGGTCGACGAGCAGTACTTC. This encodes CASSLAGLAVDEQYF.